These 26 T cell receptor beta chains were all obtained from the same sample, sequenced in a study of blood T cell repertoires in COVID-19. Sequenced by immunoSEQ multiplex PCR; TCRdb stores in-frame clones only, minus some. Of 400,000 to 500,000 clones in the sample, roughly 90% were seen once. The specimen sequenced was peripheral blood. The origin of the receptors is a woman between 25 and 40 years old with active or convalescent COVID-19.

This clone appeared once. The rearrangement uses TRBV25-1 and TRBJ2-1, with unresolved D. This CDR3 spans 14 amino acids. In germline, CDR1 is MGHDK, CDR2 SYGVNS. V lost 4 bases to trimming and J lost 4 bases, with 11 bases between them. CDR3 residues: CASSVKHQYNEQFF. Here the CDR3 DNA reads TGTGCCAGCAGTGTAAAACATCAATACAATGAGCAGTTCTTC.

J is TRBJ1-2 and V is TRBV6-2 or TRBV6-3; no reliable D call. The CDR3 is 13 residues long. Germline CDR1 MNHEY, CDR2 SVGEGT. The ends were cut back, 4 bases at V and 2 bases at J, with 8 bases in the middle. The CDR3 reads CASSSPGNYGYTF. The CDR3 nucleotides read TGTGCCAGCAGTTCTCCAGGAAACTATGGCTACACCTTC.

This clone is a singleton in its sample. This chain joins TRBV29-1 and TRBJ2-1, with TRBD2 matching over 7 bases. The germline gives CDR1 SQVTM, CDR2 ANQGSEA. CDR3 length: 13 amino acids. The trim removed 3 bases at V and 7 bases at J, leaving 6 bases unmatched. Here the CDR3 reads CSVEGEGRNEQFF. As DNA, the CDR3 is TGCAGCGTTGAGGGGGAGGGCCGGAATGAGCAGTTCTTC.

In this sample, this clone turned up many times. This sample also contains other DNA sequences that code for the same CDR3. V usage is TRBV6-5 and J usage is TRBJ1-1; TRBD1 matches at 10 bases. Losses at the gene ends were 6 bases for V and 4 bases for J; bases not matched to a gene: 5. Germline CDR1 reads MNHEY; CDR2 reads SVGAGI. This CDR3 has 14 amino acids. The DNA of the CDR3 is TGTGCCAGCAGCCGACAGGGGGCGGGCACTGAAGCTTTCTTT. Encoded protein: CASSRQGAGTEAFF.

The V and J genes are TRBV6-1 and TRBJ1-2, with D tentatively TRBD1 (6 bases). CDR1 is MNHNS, CDR2 SASEGT, per germline. V was shortened by 3 bases and J by 5 bases, with 16 bases between the two germline ends. CDR3 length equals 15 residues. CDR3 DNA: TGTGCCAGCAGTGATACGGGGGGCTCCTGGTATGGCTACACCTTC. Its protein is CASSDTGGSWYGYTF.

The V gene is TRBV29-1, the J gene TRBJ2-1, with D perhaps matching TRBD2 (6 bases). CDR1 and CDR2 (germline): SQVTM, ANQGSEA. Trimming stripped 8 bases from V and 2 bases from J, with 22 bases between. There are 16 residues in the CDR3. The CDR3 DNA reads TGCAGCACACTACCCTGGGTGGCGGGGACCTACAATGAGCAGTTCTTC. Its translation: CSTLPWVAGTYNEQFF.

The V call is TRBV7-9, the J call TRBJ1-5; TRBD1 agrees at 7 bases. The J segment lost 9 bases and the V segment lost 5 bases, leaving 10 bases of the junction unmatched. Per germline, CDR1 SEHNR and CDR2 FQNEAQ (reference sequence). This CDR3 comprises 14 residues. In nucleotides, the CDR3 is TGTGCCAGCAGCCCGGTTGACAGGGACTGGCCCCAGCATTTT. Amino acid sequence: CASSPVDRDWPQHF.

A few counts support this clone. The chain combines TRBV6-1 with TRBJ2-7; TRBD1 matches 7 bases. V lost 3 bases, J lost 7 bases, and 12 bases stayed unmatched. CDR1 is MNHNS, CDR2 SASEGT, per germline. The CDR3 covers 15 residues. DNA for the CDR3: TGTGCCAGCAGTGAGGTCGACAGGGCCTTAGGAGAGCAGTACTTC. Translated: CASSEVDRALGEQYF.

This chain links TRBV11-1 with TRBJ2-7, with D tentatively TRBD1 (6 bases). CDR1 and CDR2 (germline): SGHAT, FQDESV (reference sequence). Trimming took off 1 base at V and 0 bases at J, with 13 bases between the two ends. This CDR3 region has 16 residues. CDR3 sequence: CASSLGGPASSYEQYF. In DNA form, the CDR3 reads TGTGCCAGCAGCTTAGGGGGGCCCGCGTCCTCCTACGAGCAGTACTTC.

The V call is TRBV5-1, the J call TRBJ2-5; tentatively, D is TRBD1 (5 bases). The CDR3 is made up of 14 amino acids. CDR1 is SGHRS and CDR2 is YFSETQ in the germline V gene. The V end lost 0 bases, the J end lost 5 bases, and 11 bases lay between the germline ends. The CDR3 DNA follows: TGCGCCAGCAGCTTGGTTGGAAGGGGCGAGACCCAGTACTTC. Encoded protein: CASSLVGRGETQYF. Supplemented by reference TRBV5-1 and TRBJ2-5, the full variable domain reads KAGVTQTPRYLIKTRGQQVTLSCSPISGHRSVSWYQQTPGQGLQFLFEYFSETQRNKGNFPGRFSGRQFSNSRSEMNVSTLELGDSALYLCASSLVGRGETQYFGPGTRLLVL.

V gene TRBV4-1 combines with J gene TRBJ1-2; 7 bases match TRBD1. The CDR3 is 14 residues long. Germline loops: CDR1 MGHRA, CDR2 YSYEKL. The V gene end was trimmed by 0 bases and the J gene end by 3 bases; junction bases not matched to a gene: 1. The CDR3 DNA follows: TGCGCCAGCAGCCAAGAACAGGGGTACTATGGCTACACCTTC. Its protein product is CASSQEQGYYGYTF.

The sample holds a few counts of this clone. The chain links TRBV3-1 (or the pseudogene TRBV3-2) to TRBJ1-6, with D hard to call. V dropped 1 base and J dropped 15 bases, with 7 bases sitting between them. Per germline, CDR1 LGHDT and CDR2 YNNKEL (reference sequence). This CDR3 is built from 11 residues. In DNA, the CDR3 is TGTGCCAGCAGCCAAGGGCGAGGCCTCCACTTT. The encoded protein is CASSQGRGLHF.

The chain recombines TRBV3-1 (or the pseudogene TRBV3-2) with TRBJ1-5; D gene uncertain. Germline CDR1 LGHDT, CDR2 YNNKEL (reference sequence). The CDR3 spans 13 residues. Trimming took off 5 bases at V and 4 bases at J, with 9 bases between the two ends. CDR3 in amino acids: CASSSRGNQPQHF. CDR3 nucleotides: TGTGCCAGCAGCTCCCGCGGAAATCAGCCCCAGCATTTT.

This chain uses TRBV3-1 (or the pseudogene TRBV3-2) with TRBJ1-5; the D is unclear. The V end lost 6 bases, the J end lost 0 bases, and 12 bases lay between the germline ends. Germline CDR1 reads LGHDT; CDR2 reads YNNKEL (reference sequence). The CDR3 is made up of 15 amino acids. The CDR3: CASSNGGYSNQPQHF. The CDR3, as DNA: TGTGCCAGCAGTAACGGAGGGTATAGCAATCAGCCCCAGCATTTT.

The V gene is TRBV2, the J gene TRBJ1-4; TRBD1 matches at 7 bases. Germline CDR1 and CDR2: SNHLY and FYNNEI. Trimming removed 4 bases from V and 8 bases from J; junction bases left unmatched: 7. The length of the CDR3 is 14 residues. The CDR3 nucleotides read TGTGCCAGCAGTGGGACAGGCGAGTGGGAAAAACTGTTTTTT. It yields the protein CASSGTGEWEKLFF. Variable domain in full (rest from reference TRBV2 and TRBJ1-4): EPEVTQTPSHQVTQMGQEVILRCVPISNHLYFYWYRQILGQKVEFLVSFYNNEISEKSEIFDDQFSVERPDGSNFTLKIRSTKLEDSAMYFCASSGTGEWEKLFFGSGTQLSVL.

The J gene is TRBJ2-2, the V gene TRBV2, with D perhaps TRBD2 (6 bases). Deletions cut 7 bases from V and 6 bases from J, with 15 bases between. From germline, CDR1 is SNHLY and CDR2 FYNNEI. The CDR3 is made up of 14 amino acids. Here the CDR3 reads CASKLAEGSGELFF. CDR3 coding DNA: TGTGCCAGCAAATTAGCGGAAGGGTCCGGGGAGCTGTTTTTT. The full variable domain, its missing parts supplied by reference TRBV2 and TRBJ2-2, is EPEVTQTPSHQVTQMGQEVILRCVPISNHLYFYWYRQILGQKVEFLVSFYNNEISEKSEIFDDQFSVERPDGSNFTLKIRSTKLEDSAMYFCASKLAEGSGELFFGEGSRLTVL.

The J gene is TRBJ1-2, the V gene TRBV19; 9 nucleotides match TRBD1. The CDR3 covers 15 residues. The J segment lost 2 bases and the V segment lost 6 bases, leaving 7 bases of the junction unmatched. The V gene's germline CDR1 is LNHDA and CDR2 SQIVND (reference sequence). CDR3 residues: CASRSQDRGNYGYTF. In nucleotides, the CDR3 is TGTGCCAGTAGGTCGCAGGACAGGGGAAACTATGGCTACACCTTC.

The chain uses TRBV10-3 and TRBJ1-2; 7 bases are a match to TRBD1. Germline-derived CDR1 and CDR2 are ENHRY and SYGVKD. This CDR3 comprises 16 residues. The V segment lost 10 bases and the J segment 4 bases; nucleotides outside the gene matches: 18. This CDR3 is CANAEQGTGVGYGYTF. CDR3 sequence (DNA): TGTGCCAACGCCGAACAGGGGACTGGGGTCGGCTATGGCTACACCTTC.

V gene TRBV11-3 combines with J gene TRBJ2-2, with TRBD1 as a possible D gene (6 bases). Germline V CDR1 and CDR2: SGHNT, YENEEA. The V end lost 5 bases, the J end lost 5 bases, and 18 bases lay between the germline ends. This CDR3 spans 16 amino acids. The CDR3 DNA is TGTGCCAGCAGCAACTTACAGGGTGATGGAACCGGGGAGCTGTTTTTT. Amino acid sequence: CASSNLQGDGTGELFF.

The gene calls are TRBV5-6 and TRBJ2-2; D not resolved. Trimming stripped 0 bases from V and 2 bases from J, with 11 bases between. Looked up from germline, CDR1 is SGHDT and CDR2 is YYEEEE. The CDR3 totals 16 residues. The chain's CDR3 is CASSLVSQTNTGELFF. The CDR3 DNA reads TGTGCCAGCAGCTTGGTCAGCCAGACTAACACCGGGGAGCTGTTTTTT.

This chain joins TRBV7-6 and TRBJ2-1, with 9 bases that match TRBD2. CDR1 and CDR2 from the germline V gene are SGHVS and FNYEAQ. Losses at the gene ends were 1 base for V and 9 bases for J; bases not matched to a gene: 16. CDR3 size: 18 residues. CDR3 sequence: CASSLVGPTSGLASEQFF. The DNA for the CDR3 is TGTGCCAGCAGCTTAGTCGGTCCTACGTCGGGACTAGCCTCTGAGCAGTTCTTC.

This chain links TRBV5-1 with TRBJ2-1, with TRBD2 matching 9 bases. V dropped 0 bases and J dropped 5; count of bases not matched to a gene: 3. Germline V lookup: CDR1 SGHRS, CDR2 YFSETQ. The CDR3 consists of 15 residues. The CDR3 DNA reads as TGCGCCAGCAGCTTGGAACTAGCGGGTAACAATGAGCAGTTCTTC. Amino acid sequence: CASSLELAGNNEQFF.

This clone was seen only a few times. V gene TRBV7-9 combines with J gene TRBJ1-3; a weak D match, TRBD1 (5 bases). V gave up 5 bases and J gave up 0 bases, with 8 bases separating them. Germline CDR1 is SEHNR and CDR2 is FQNEAQ (reference sequence). This CDR3 spans 14 amino acids. CDR3 in DNA: TGTGCCAGCAGCGACAGATCCTCTGGAAACACCATATATTTT. Protein: CASSDRSSGNTIYF.

This chain's CDR3 is CASSADSGHQPQHF. As DNA, the CDR3 is TGTGCCAGCAGTGCGGACAGCGGTCATCAGCCCCAGCATTTT. The chain employs TRBV2 and TRBJ1-5; TRBD1 is a possible D gene (6 bases). Germline assignment: CDR1 SNHLY and CDR2 FYNNEI. The CDR3 runs 14 residues. Trimming pared 4 bases from V and 5 bases from J, leaving 12 bases between.

The J gene is TRBJ2-3, the V gene TRBV25-1; 10 bases align to TRBD2. Losses at the gene ends were 8 bases for V and 5 bases for J; bases not matched to a gene: 10. CDR3 length: 15 residues. CDR1 is MGHDK and CDR2 is SYGVNS in the germline V gene. CDR3 nucleotide sequence: TGTGCCAGCCGATCAAGCGGGAGGGCCCTAGATACGCAGTATTTT. This gives the protein CASRSSGRALDTQYF.

The rearrangement joins TRBV3-1 (or the pseudogene TRBV3-2) to TRBJ1-2; D is perhaps TRBD1 (6 bases). Trimming took off 0 bases at V and 4 bases at J, with 15 bases between the two ends. Germline V gene sequence: CDR1 LGHDT, CDR2 YNNKEL (reference sequence). The CDR3 sequence is 16 residues long. CDR3 protein: CASSQDWGQGGYGYTF. CDR3 nucleotides: TGTGCCAGCAGCCAAGATTGGGGGCAGGGTGGCTATGGCTACACCTTC.